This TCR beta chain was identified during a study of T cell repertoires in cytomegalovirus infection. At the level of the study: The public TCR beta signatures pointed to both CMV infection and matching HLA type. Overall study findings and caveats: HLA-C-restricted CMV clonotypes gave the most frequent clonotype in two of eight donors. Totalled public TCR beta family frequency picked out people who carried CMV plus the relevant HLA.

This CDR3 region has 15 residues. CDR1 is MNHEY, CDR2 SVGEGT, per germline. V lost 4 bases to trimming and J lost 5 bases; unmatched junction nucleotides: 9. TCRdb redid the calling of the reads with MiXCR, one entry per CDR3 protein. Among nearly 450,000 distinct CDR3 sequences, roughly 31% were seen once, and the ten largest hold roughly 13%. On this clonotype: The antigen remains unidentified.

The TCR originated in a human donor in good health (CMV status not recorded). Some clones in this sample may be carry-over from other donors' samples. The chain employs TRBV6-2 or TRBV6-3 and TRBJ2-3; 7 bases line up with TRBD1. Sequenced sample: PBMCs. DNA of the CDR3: TGTGCCAGCAGTTCTCTAAGAGGGGGCATAGATACGCAGTATTTT. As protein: CASSSLRGGIDTQYF.